A single T cell receptor beta chain is shown here with its context. The antigen remains unidentified. V was pared by 0 bases and J by 1 base, with 19 bases between. There are 19 residues in the CDR3. This entry comes from a study of vaccination effects on CD4 cells after COVID-19. Isolation of CD4+ T cells took place after approximately 10 days of culture. TCRdb's table, derived via immunoSEQ multiplex PCR, lists solely in-frame clones and lacks some. In the table there are about 51,000 clones, roughly 74% of which are singletons. V is TRBV23-1 and J is TRBJ2-4; D is tentatively TRBD1 or TRBD2 (5 bases each). TRBV23-1 is given ORF status, its function remaining uncertain. Sample: CD4+ T cells from PBMCs cultured without peptide, taken before COVID-19 vaccination. The receptor comes from a human donor who had a prior SARS-CoV-2 infection. CDR3: CASSQSRGAPPGAKNIQYF. CDR3 DNA: TGCGCCAGCAGTCAATCACGAGGGGCCCCCCCGGGGGCCAAAAACATTCAGTACTTC.